The 21 T cell receptor beta chains presented below share a single source sample, sequenced in a study of blood T cell repertoires in COVID-19. Generated by immunoSEQ multiplex PCR, the TCRdb table keeps only in-frame clones and is missing some. The sample shows some 220,000 clones, approximately 92% of them seen only once. Sequencing was carried out using PBMCs or T cells enriched from blood (not recorded which). The receptors derive from a woman in her late teens or twenties in a cohort exposed to, infected with or recovered from COVID-19 (not recorded which).

The rearrangement links TRBV25-1 to TRBJ2-5, with 9 positions matching TRBD1. The CDR3 runs 16 residues. The junction had 9 bases not matched to a gene; V was cut back by 5 bases and J by 2 bases. Per germline, CDR1 MGHDK and CDR2 SYGVNS. The chain's CDR3 is CASSSSTGTGQETQYF. The CDR3 nucleotides read TGTGCCAGCAGTTCGTCTACGGGGACAGGGCAAGAGACCCAGTACTTC.

The V call is TRBV5-1, the J call TRBJ2-2, with 9 bases lining up with TRBD2. Per germline, CDR1 SGHRS and CDR2 YFSETQ. CDR3 length: 15 residues. Trimming removed 5 bases from V and 6 bases from J; junction bases left unmatched: 8. CDR3 amino acids: CASRFAGTSPGELFF. Here the CDR3 DNA reads TGCGCCAGCAGATTCGCCGGGACTAGCCCCGGGGAGCTGTTTTTT.

This chain uses TRBV5-1 with TRBJ2-2; no clear D. CDR1 SGHRS and CDR2 YFSETQ come from the germline V gene. The V end lost 4 bases, the J end lost 6 bases, and 10 bases lay between the germline ends. The CDR3 is 13 amino acids. As DNA, the CDR3 is TGCGCCAGCAGCCTAGACGGCGCCGGGGAGCTGTTTTTT. It codes for CASSLDGAGELFF. Full variable domain (missing parts from reference TRBV5-1 and TRBJ2-2): KAGVTQTPRYLIKTRGQQVTLSCSPISGHRSVSWYQQTPGQGLQFLFEYFSETQRNKGNFPGRFSGRQFSNSRSEMNVSTLELGDSALYLCASSLDGAGELFFGEGSRLTVL.

The V and J genes are TRBV5-6 and TRBJ2-1, with 9 bases that match TRBD1. V was pared by 4 bases and J by 8 bases, with 10 bases of the junction left unmatched. The germline V gene has CDR1 SGHDT and CDR2 YYEEEE. The CDR3 has 15 residues. CDR3 loop: CASSPPGQGRDEQFF. CDR3 in DNA: TGTGCCAGCAGCCCTCCGGGACAGGGACGTGATGAGCAGTTCTTC.

This sequence joins TRBV7-9 and TRBJ1-4; D not certain. The CDR3 consists of 12 residues. The germline V and J ends were trimmed by 1 base and 7 bases, with 4 bases remaining between them. CDR1 and CDR2 (germline): SEHNR, FQNEAQ (reference sequence). The CDR3 DNA sequence: TGTGCCAGCAGCTTAGTGCGTGAAAAACTGTTTTTT. Its translation: CASSLVREKLFF.

The chain has TRBV19 and TRBJ1-5; 7 bases are shared with TRBD1. CDR3 size: 14 residues. Germline V lookup: CDR1 LNHDA, CDR2 SQIVND (reference sequence). V gave up 3 bases and J gave up 6 bases; unmatched junction bases: 5. The CDR3 spells CASSILTGAQPQHF. DNA for the CDR3: TGTGCCAGTAGTATTTTAACAGGGGCTCAGCCCCAGCATTTT. Filled out from reference TRBV19 and TRBJ1-5, the complete variable domain reads DGGITQSPKYLFRKEGQNVTLSCEQNLNHDAMYWYRQDPGQGLRLIYYSQIVNDFQKGDIAEGYSVSREKKESFPLTVTSAQKNPTAFYLCASSILTGAQPQHFGDGTRLSIL.

The V call is TRBV10-2, the J call TRBJ2-7, with TRBD1 matching over 7 bases. J gave up 0 bases and V 7 bases, and 6 bases lay outside the gene matches. This CDR3 has 14 amino acids. Germline V lookup: CDR1 WSHSY, CDR2 SAAADI. The CDR3 region is CASKPGQPSYEQYF. The CDR3 DNA reads TGCGCCAGCAAGCCGGGACAGCCCTCCTACGAGCAGTACTTC.

CDR3 coding DNA: TGTGCCAGCAGTCGAGACAGCCTCTATGGCTACACCTTC. Translating it yields CASSRDSLYGYTF. The gene calls are TRBV12-3 or TRBV12-4 and TRBJ1-2, with D possibly being TRBD1 (5 bases). This CDR3 has 13 amino acids. V shed 5 bases and J shed 4 bases, with 11 bases lying between them.

The chain uses TRBV3-1 (or the pseudogene TRBV3-2) and TRBJ2-1; TRBD2 agrees at 8 bases. This CDR3 contains 14 residues. Germline CDR1 and CDR2: LGHDT and YNNKEL (reference sequence). V trimming: 3 bases; J trimming: 10 bases; junction bases outside the gene matches: 8. Here the CDR3 reads CASSQASGGDEQFF. CDR3 coding DNA: TGTGCCAGCAGCCAGGCGTCGGGAGGGGACGAGCAGTTCTTC.

This chain links TRBV29-1 with TRBJ1-4; 9 bases fit TRBD1. The CDR3 runs to 14 residues. Per germline, CDR1 SQVTM and CDR2 ANQGSEA. The trim removed 6 bases at V and 6 bases at J, leaving 8 bases unmatched. The CDR3 nucleotides read TGCAGCGTCGTCTACAGGGGGCAGGATGAAAAACTGTTTTTT. Translation gives CSVVYRGQDEKLFF.

V usage is TRBV5-1 and J usage is TRBJ2-7; D is perhaps TRBD2 (5 bases). CDR1 and CDR2 from the germline V gene are SGHRS and YFSETQ. CDR3 length: 18 amino acids. V was shortened by 9 bases and J by 2 bases, with 30 bases between the two germline ends. The CDR3 reads CANDRKGIGGLGPYEQYF. The CDR3, as DNA: TGCGCCAACGACCGAAAAGGCATAGGCGGGCTAGGGCCCTACGAGCAGTACTTC.

This chain joins TRBV5-1 and TRBJ1-2, with 7 bases fitting TRBD1. V lost 7 bases and J lost 7; bases outside the gene matches: 16. The germline gives CDR1 SGHRS, CDR2 YFSETQ. The CDR3 loop spans 15 amino acids. The CDR3 loop is CASGRGETGVGGYTF. CDR3 nucleotides: TGCGCCAGCGGAAGAGGGGAAACAGGGGTAGGTGGCTACACCTTC.

The chain joins TRBV6-5 to TRBJ2-7, with 8 bases matching TRBD1. V was clipped by 3 bases and J by 0 bases; unmatched bases: 4. Germline assignment: CDR1 MNHEY and CDR2 SVGAGI. CDR3 length: 15 amino acids. CDR3 DNA sequence: TGTGCCAGCAGTTATGGGACAGGAGCCTCCTACGAGCAGTACTTC. Residues: CASSYGTGASYEQYF.

The gene calls are TRBV5-1 and TRBJ2-3; TRBD2 might be the D (6 bases). CDR1 and CDR2 (germline): SGHRS, YFSETQ. The CDR3 is made up of 16 amino acids. Trimming removed 7 bases at V and 0 bases at J, with 18 bases between. The CDR3 DNA is TGCGCCAGCGATCGGGGCCTCGGGACTAGCACAGATACGCAGTATTTT. Translated: CASDRGLGTSTDTQYF.

CDR3 in amino acids: CASSSGGTQYF. The CDR3 nucleotides read TGCGCCAGCAGCTCAGGTGGAACGCAGTATTTT. The chain links TRBV10-1 to TRBJ2-3; D is unclear. Between the trimmed V and J ends, which lost 6 bases and 9 bases, there was a span of 10 bases. Germline CDR1 is WNHNN and CDR2 is SYGVQD (reference sequence). The CDR3 runs 11 residues.

This clone was observed at least ten times. The chain uses TRBV5-5 and TRBJ2-7, with TRBD2 matching over 7 bases. The germline CDR1 and CDR2 sequences are SGHKS and YYEKEE (reference sequence). The CDR3 totals 15 residues. The ends lost 4 bases at V and 4 bases at J; junction bases unmatched: 11. The CDR3 DNA sequence: TGTGCCAGCAGCCCAACCTCCCGGACTAGTTACGAGCAGTACTTC. Residues: CASSPTSRTSYEQYF. The whole variable domain, filled in from reference TRBV5-5 and TRBJ2-7, reads DAGVTQSPTHLIKTRGQQVTLRCSPISGHKSVSWYQQVLGQGPQFIFQYYEKEERGRGNFPDRFSARQFPNYSSELNVNALLLGDSALYLCASSPTSRTSYEQYFGPGTRLTVT.

The chain uses TRBV7-9 and TRBJ1-4; D is possibly TRBD1 (5 bases). The CDR3 has 13 residues. Germline V gene data show CDR1 as SEHNR and CDR2 as FQNEAQ (reference sequence). Trimming pared 2 bases from V and 7 bases from J, leaving 8 bases between. CDR3 bases: TGTGCCAGCAGCTTAAACGGGGGTGAAAAACTGTTTTTT. Translated, it gives CASSLNGGEKLFF.

V gene TRBV5-1 combines with J gene TRBJ2-7, with 10 bases identical to TRBD2. Losses at the gene ends were 0 bases for V and 3 bases for J; bases not matched to a gene: 6. CDR3 length equals 16 residues. Germline values: CDR1 SGHRS, CDR2 YFSETQ. As DNA, the CDR3 is TGCGCCAGCAGCTTGGCCGTAGCGGGAGGCTACTACGAGCAGTACTTC. Translation gives CASSLAVAGGYYEQYF. Looking up the rest from reference TRBV5-1 and TRBJ2-7 gives the full variable domain: KAGVTQTPRYLIKTRGQQVTLSCSPISGHRSVSWYQQTPGQGLQFLFEYFSETQRNKGNFPGRFSGRQFSNSRSEMNVSTLELGDSALYLCASSLAVAGGYYEQYFGPGTRLTVT.

This clone was found once. This chain uses TRBV6-5 with TRBJ2-7; TRBD1 might be the D (6 bases). The ends were cut back, 4 bases at V and 1 base at J, with 11 bases in the middle. The CDR3 runs 14 residues. CDR1 MNHEY and CDR2 SVGAGI come from the germline V gene. The CDR3 DNA is TGTGCCAGCAGTTTGGACAGCCAGTCCTACGAGCAGTACTTC. Residues: CASSLDSQSYEQYF.

This chain connects TRBV19 to TRBJ1-2; 7 bases are shared with TRBD1. V lost 7 bases to trimming and J lost 2 bases; unmatched junction nucleotides: 10. Germline assignment: CDR1 LNHDA and CDR2 SQIVND (reference sequence). There are 15 residues in the CDR3. The CDR3 reads CASTSDRRANYGYTF. The DNA of the CDR3 is TGTGCCAGTACCTCGGACAGGCGGGCCAACTATGGCTACACCTTC.

J is TRBJ1-2 and V is TRBV9; no firm D call. Germline-derived CDR1 and CDR2 are SGDLS and YYNGEE. CDR3 length: 15 residues. Trimming pared 2 bases from V and 4 bases from J, leaving 15 bases between. In nucleotides, the CDR3 is TGTGCCAGCAGCGTGTCCGGAGCGGGCGGCTATGGCTACACCTTC. It codes for CASSVSGAGGYGYTF.